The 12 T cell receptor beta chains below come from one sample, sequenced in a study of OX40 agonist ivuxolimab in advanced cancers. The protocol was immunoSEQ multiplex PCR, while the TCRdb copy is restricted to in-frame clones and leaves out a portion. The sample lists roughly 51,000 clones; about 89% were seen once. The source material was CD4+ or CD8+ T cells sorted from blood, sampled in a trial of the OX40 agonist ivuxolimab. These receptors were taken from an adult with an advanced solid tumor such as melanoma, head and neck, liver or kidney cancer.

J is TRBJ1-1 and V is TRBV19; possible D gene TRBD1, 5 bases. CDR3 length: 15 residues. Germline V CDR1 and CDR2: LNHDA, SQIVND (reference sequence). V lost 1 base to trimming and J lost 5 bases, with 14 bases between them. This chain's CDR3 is CASSIVSGLGTEAFF. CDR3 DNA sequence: TGTGCCAGTAGTATAGTCTCAGGGTTGGGAACTGAAGCTTTCTTT.

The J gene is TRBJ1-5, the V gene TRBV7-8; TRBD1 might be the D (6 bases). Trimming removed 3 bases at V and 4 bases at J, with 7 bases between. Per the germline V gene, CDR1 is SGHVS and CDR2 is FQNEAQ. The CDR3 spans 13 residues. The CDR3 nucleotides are TGTGCCAGCAGCTTGCAGGGGAATCAGCCCCAGCATTTT. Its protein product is CASSLQGNQPQHF.

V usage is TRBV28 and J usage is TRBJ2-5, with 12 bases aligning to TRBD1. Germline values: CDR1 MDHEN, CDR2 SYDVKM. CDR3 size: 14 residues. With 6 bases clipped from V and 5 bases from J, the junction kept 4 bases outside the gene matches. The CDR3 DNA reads TGTGCCAGCAGCCAGGGACAGGGGGCGGAGACCCAGTACTTC. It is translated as CASSQGQGAETQYF. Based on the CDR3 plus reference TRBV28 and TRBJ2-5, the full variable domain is DVKVTQSSRYLVKRTGEKVFLECVQDMDHENMFWYRQDPGLGLRLIYFSYDVKMKEKGDIPEGYSVSREKKERFSLILESASTNQTSMYLCASSQGQGAETQYFGPGTRLLVL.

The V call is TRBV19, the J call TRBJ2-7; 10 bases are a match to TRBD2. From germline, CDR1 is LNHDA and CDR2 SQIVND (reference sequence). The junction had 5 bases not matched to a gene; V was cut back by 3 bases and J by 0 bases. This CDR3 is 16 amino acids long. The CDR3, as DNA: TGTGCCAGTAGTATCGGTCTAGCGGGGGCCTCCTACGAGCAGTACTTC. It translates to CASSIGLAGASYEQYF.

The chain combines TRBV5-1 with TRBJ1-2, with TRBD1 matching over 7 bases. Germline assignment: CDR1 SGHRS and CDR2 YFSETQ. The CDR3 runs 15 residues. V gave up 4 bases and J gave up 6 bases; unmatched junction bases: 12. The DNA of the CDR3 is TGCGCCAGCAGCAAGGGGACAGTTAGGGTCGATGGCTACACCTTC. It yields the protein CASSKGTVRVDGYTF.

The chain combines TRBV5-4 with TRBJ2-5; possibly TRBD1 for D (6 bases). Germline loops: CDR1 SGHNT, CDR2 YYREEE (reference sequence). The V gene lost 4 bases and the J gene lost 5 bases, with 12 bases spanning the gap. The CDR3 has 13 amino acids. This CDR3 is CASSRDITETQYF. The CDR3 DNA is TGTGCCAGCAGCAGGGACATTACGGAGACCCAGTACTTC.

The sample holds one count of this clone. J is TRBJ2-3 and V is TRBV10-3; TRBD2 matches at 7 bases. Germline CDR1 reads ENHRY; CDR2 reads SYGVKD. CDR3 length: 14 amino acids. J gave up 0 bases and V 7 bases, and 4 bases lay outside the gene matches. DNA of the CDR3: TGTGCCATCACCCCCGGGGGGAGCACAGATACGCAGTATTTT. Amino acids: CAITPGGSTDTQYF.

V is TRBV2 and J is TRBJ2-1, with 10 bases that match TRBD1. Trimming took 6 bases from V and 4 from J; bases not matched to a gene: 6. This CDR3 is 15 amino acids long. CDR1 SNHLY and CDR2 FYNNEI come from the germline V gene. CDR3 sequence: CASRETGGAYNEQFF. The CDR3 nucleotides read TGTGCCAGCAGAGAGACAGGGGGCGCTTACAATGAGCAGTTCTTC.

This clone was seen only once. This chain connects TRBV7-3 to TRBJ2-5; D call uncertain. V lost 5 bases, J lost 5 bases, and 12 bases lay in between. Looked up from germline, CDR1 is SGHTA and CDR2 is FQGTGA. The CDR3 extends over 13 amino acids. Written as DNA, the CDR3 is TGTGCCAGCAGCCCTACGAGGCGGGAGACCCAGTACTTC. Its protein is CASSPTRRETQYF.

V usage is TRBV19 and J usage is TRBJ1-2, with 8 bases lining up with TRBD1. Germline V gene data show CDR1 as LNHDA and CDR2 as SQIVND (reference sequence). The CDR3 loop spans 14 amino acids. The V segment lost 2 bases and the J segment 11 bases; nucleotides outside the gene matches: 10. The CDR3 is CASSISGQGARYTF. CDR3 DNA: TGTGCCAGTAGTATATCCGGACAGGGCGCCCGGTACACCTTC. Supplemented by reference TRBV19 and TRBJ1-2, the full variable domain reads DGGITQSPKYLFRKEGQNVTLSCEQNLNHDAMYWYRQDPGQGLRLIYYSQIVNDFQKGDIAEGYSVSREKKESFPLTVTSAQKNPTAFYLCASSISGQGARYTFGSGTRLTVV.

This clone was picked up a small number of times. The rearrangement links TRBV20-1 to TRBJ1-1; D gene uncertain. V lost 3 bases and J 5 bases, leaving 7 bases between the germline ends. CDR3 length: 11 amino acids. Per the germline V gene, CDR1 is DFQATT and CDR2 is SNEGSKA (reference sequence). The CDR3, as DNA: TGCAGTGCTAGCCCGGGGACTGAAGCTTTCTTT. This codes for CSASPGTEAFF.

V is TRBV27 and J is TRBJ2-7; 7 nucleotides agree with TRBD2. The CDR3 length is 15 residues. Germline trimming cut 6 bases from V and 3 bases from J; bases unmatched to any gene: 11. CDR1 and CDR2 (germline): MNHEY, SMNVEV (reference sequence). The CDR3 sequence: CASSSPGGKSYEQYF. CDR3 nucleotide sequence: TGTGCCAGCAGCTCCCCGGGAGGCAAAAGCTACGAGCAGTACTTC.